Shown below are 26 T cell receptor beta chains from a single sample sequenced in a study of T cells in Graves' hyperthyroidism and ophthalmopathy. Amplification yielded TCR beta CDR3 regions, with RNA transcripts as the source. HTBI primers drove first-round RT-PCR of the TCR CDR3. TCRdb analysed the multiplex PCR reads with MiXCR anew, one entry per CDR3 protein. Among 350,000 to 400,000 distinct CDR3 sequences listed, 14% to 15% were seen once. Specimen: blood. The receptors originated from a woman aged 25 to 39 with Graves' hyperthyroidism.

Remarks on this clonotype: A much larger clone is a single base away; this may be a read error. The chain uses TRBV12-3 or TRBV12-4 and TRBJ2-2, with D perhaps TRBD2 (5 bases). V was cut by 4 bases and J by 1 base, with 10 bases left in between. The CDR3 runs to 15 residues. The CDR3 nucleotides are TGTGCCAGCAGTTCAGCTGGGAGGAACACCGGGGAGCTGTTTTTT. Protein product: CASSSAGRNTGELFF.

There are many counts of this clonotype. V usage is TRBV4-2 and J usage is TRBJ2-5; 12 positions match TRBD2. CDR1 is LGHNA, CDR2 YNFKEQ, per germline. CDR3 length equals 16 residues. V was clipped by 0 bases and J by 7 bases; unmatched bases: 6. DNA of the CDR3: TGTGCCAGCAGCCAAGATCGGACTAGCGGGACCGCGACCCAGTACTTC. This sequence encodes CASSQDRTSGTATQYF.

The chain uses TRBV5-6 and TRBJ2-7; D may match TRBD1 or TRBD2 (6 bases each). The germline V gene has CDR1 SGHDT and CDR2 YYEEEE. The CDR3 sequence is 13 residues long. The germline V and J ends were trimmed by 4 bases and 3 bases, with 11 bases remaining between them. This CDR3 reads CASSAGHSYEQYF. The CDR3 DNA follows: TGTGCCAGCAGCGCGGGACACAGCTACGAGCAGTACTTC.

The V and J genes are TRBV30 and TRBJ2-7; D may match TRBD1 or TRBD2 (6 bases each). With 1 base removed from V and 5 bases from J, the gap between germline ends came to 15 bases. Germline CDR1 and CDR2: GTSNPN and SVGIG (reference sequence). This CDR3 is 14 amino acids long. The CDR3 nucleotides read TGTGCCTGGAGTGGAGGGCAGGGGAGGCACGAGCAGTACTTC. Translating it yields CAWSGGQGRHEQYF. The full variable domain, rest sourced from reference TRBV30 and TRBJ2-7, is SQTIHQWPATLVQPVGSPLSLECTVEGTSNPNLYWYRQAAGRGLQLLFYSVGIGQISSEVPQNLSASRPQDRQFILSSKKLLLSDSGFYLCAWSGGQGRHEQYFGPGTRLTVT.

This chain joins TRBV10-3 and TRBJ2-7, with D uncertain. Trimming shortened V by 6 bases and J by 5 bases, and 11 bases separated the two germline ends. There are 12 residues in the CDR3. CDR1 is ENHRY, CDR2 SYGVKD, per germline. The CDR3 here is CAISTTSHEQYF. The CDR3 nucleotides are TGTGCCATCAGCACCACGAGTCACGAGCAGTACTTC.

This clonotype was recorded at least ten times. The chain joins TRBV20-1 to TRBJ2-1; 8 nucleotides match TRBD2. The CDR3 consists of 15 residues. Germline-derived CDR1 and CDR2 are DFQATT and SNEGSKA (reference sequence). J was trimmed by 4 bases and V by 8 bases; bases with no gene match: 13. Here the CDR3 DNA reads TGCAGTCGCCCGGGTCTACGGGAGGGGTACAATGAGCAGTTCTTC. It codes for CSRPGLREGYNEQFF.

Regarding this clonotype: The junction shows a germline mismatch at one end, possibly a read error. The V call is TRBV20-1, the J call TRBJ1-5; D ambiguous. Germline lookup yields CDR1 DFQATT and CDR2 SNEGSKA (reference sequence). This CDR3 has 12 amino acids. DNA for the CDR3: TGCAATGCTACTCTAGAAGATCAGCCCCAGCATTTT. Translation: CNATLEDQPQHF.

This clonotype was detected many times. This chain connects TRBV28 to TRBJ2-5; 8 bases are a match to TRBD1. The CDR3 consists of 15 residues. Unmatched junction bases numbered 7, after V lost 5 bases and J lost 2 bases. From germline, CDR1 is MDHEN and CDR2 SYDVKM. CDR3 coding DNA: TGTGCCAGCAGTAGGACAGGGCAACCGCAAGAGACCCAGTACTTC. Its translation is CASSRTGQPQETQYF.

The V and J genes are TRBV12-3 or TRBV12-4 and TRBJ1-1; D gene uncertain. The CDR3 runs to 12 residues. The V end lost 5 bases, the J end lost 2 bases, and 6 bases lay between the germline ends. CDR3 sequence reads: CASSAFNTEAFF. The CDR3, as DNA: TGTGCCAGCAGTGCGTTCAACACTGAAGCTTTCTTT.

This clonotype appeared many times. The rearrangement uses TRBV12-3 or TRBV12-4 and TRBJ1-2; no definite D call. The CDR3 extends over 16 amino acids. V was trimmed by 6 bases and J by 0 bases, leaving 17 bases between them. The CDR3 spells CASRGSGSPTNYGYTF. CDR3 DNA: TGTGCCAGCAGGGGCTCGGGCAGCCCCACTAACTATGGCTACACCTTC.

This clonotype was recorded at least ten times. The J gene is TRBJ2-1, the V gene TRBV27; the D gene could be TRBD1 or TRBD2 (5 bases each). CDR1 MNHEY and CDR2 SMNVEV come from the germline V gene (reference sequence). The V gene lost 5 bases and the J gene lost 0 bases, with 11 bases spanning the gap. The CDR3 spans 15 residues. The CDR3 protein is CASSPGTFSYNEQFF. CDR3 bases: TGTGCCAGCAGTCCCGGGACGTTCTCCTACAATGAGCAGTTCTTC.

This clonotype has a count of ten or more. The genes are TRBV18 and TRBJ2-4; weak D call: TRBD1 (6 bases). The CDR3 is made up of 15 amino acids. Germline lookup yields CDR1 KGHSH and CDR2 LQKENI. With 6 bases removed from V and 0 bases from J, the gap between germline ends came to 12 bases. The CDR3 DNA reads TGTGCCAGCTCGCAACAACAGGGAGCCAAAAACATTCAGTACTTC. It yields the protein CASSQQQGAKNIQYF.

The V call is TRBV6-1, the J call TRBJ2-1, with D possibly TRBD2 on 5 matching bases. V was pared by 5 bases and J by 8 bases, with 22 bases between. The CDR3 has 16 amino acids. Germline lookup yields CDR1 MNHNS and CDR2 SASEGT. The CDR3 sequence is CASSSPASPEVDEQFF. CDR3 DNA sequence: TGTGCCAGCAGTTCTCCCGCCTCCCCGGAGGTAGATGAGCAGTTCTTC.

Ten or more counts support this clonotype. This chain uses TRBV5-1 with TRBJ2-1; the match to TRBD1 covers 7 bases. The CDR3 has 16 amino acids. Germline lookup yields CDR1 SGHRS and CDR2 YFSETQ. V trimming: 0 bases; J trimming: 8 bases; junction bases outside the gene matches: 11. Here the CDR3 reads CASSLAPQGETDEQFF. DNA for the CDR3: TGCGCCAGCAGCTTGGCCCCGCAGGGGGAGACGGATGAGCAGTTCTTC.

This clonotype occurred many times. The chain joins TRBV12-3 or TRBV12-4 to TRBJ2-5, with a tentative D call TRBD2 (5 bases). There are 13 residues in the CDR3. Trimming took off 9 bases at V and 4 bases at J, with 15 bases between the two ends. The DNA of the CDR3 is TGTGCCAGTGCCCCCTCCCGGGGAGAGACCCAGTACTTC. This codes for CASAPSRGETQYF.

The CDR3 spells CASSLMTGELFF. The CDR3 DNA sequence: TGCGCCAGCAGCTTGATGACCGGGGAGCTGTTTTTT. The J gene is TRBJ2-2, the V gene TRBV5-1, with D unresolved. Between the trimmed V and J ends, which lost 1 base and 5 bases, there was a span of 3 bases. Germline lookup yields CDR1 SGHRS and CDR2 YFSETQ. The CDR3 spans 12 residues. The whole variable domain, filled in from reference TRBV5-1 and TRBJ2-2, reads KAGVTQTPRYLIKTRGQQVTLSCSPISGHRSVSWYQQTPGQGLQFLFEYFSETQRNKGNFPGRFSGRQFSNSRSEMNVSTLELGDSALYLCASSLMTGELFFGEGSRLTVL.

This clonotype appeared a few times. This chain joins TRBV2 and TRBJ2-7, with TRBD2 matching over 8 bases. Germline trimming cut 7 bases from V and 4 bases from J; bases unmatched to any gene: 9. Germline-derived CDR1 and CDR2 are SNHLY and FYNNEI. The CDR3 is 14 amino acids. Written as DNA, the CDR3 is TGTGCCAGCACCCCGGGGCGGGGGGATTACGAGCAGTACTTC. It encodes CASTPGRGDYEQYF.

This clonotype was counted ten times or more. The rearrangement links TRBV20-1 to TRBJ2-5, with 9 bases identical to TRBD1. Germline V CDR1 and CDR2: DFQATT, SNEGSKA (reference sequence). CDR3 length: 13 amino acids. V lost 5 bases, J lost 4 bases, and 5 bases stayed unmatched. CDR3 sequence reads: CSALTGGRETQYF. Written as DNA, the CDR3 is TGCAGTGCTCTGACAGGGGGAAGAGAGACCCAGTACTTC.

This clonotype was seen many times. Here the CDR3 reads CASSSRKGYEQYF. The CDR3 DNA is TGTGCCAGCAGTTCGAGAAAAGGTTACGAGCAGTACTTC. V usage is TRBV28 and J usage is TRBJ2-7; D uncertain. V lost 4 bases and J 4 bases, leaving 11 bases between the germline ends. The CDR3 covers 13 residues. Germline V gives CDR1 MDHEN, CDR2 SYDVKM.

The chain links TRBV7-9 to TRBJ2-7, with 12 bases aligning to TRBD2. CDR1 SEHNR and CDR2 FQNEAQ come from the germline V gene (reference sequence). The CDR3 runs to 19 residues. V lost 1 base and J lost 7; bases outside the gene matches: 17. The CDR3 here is CASSLVLQGASSGRGEQYF. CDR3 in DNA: TGTGCCAGCAGCTTAGTCCTGCAGGGGGCGTCTAGCGGGAGGGGAGAGCAGTACTTC.

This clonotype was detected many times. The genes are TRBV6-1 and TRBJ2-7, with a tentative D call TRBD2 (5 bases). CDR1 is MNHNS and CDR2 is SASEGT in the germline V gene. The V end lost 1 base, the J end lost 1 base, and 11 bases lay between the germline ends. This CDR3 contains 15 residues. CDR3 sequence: CASSEDAAASYEQYF. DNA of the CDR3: TGTGCCAGCAGTGAAGACGCAGCGGCTTCCTACGAGCAGTACTTC.

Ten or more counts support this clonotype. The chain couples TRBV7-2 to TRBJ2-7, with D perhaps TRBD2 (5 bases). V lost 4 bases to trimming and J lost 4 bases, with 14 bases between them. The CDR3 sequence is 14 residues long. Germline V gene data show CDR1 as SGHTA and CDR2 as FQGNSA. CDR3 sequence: CASSSVASQYEQYF. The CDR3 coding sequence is TGTGCCAGCAGCTCGGTAGCGAGCCAATACGAGCAGTACTTC.

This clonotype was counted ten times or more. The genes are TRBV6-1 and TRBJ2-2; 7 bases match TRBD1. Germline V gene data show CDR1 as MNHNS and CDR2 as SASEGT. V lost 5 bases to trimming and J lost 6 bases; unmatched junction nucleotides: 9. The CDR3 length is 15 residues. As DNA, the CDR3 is TGTGCCAGCAGTCCGGACAGGCTGCACCCCGGGGAGCTGTTTTTT. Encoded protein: CASSPDRLHPGELFF.

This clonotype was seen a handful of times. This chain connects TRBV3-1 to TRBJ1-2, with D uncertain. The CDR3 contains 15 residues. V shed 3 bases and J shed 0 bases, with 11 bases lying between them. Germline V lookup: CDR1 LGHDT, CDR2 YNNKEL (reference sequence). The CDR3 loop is CASSQGRWANYGYTF. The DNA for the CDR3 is TGTGCCAGCAGCCAGGGTAGATGGGCTAACTATGGCTACACCTTC.

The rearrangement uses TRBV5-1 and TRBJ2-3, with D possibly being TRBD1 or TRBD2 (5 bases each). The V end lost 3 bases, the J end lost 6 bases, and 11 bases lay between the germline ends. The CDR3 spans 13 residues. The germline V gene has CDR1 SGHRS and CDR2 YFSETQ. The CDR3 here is CASSYGDADTQYF. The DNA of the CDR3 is TGCGCCAGCAGCTACGGGGACGCCGATACGCAGTATTTT.

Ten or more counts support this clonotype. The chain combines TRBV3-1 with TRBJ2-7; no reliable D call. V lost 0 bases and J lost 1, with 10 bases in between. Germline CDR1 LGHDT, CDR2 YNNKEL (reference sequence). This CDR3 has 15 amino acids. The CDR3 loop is CASSQEVTSSYEQYF. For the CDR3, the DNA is TGTGCCAGCAGCCAAGAGGTGACTTCATCCTACGAGCAGTACTTC.